A single sample gave rise to the 30 T cell receptor beta chains below, sequenced in a study of type 1 and type 2 diabetes patients. Amplification started from genomic DNA. A primer set of 30 forward and 13 reverse primers amplified the CDR3. MiXCR was run by TCRdb on the multiplex PCR reads, yielding one entry per CDR3 protein. The sample holds more than 250,000 distinct CDR3 sequences, more than 45% seen once. Sequencing used peripheral blood mononuclear cells (PBMCs). These receptor sequences come from a man younger than 35 with type 2 diabetes.

V usage is TRBV6-5 and J usage is TRBJ2-7; 8 positions agree with TRBD1. V was clipped by 6 bases and J by 2 bases; unmatched bases: 12. Germline V gene lookup returns CDR1 MNHEY and CDR2 SVGAGI. CDR3 length: 16 residues. CDR3 amino acids: CASRRLRDRLTYEQYF. In DNA form, the CDR3 reads TGTGCCAGCAGACGACTCCGGGACAGGCTAACCTACGAGCAGTACTTC.

Written as DNA, the CDR3 is TGCAGTGCTATTGCGGTCTTGAACACTGAAGCTTTCTTT. Amino acid sequence: CSAIAVLNTEAFF. The genes are TRBV20-1 and TRBJ1-1; D is unclear. Germline CDR1 is DFQATT and CDR2 is SNEGSKA (reference sequence). The CDR3 is 13 amino acids. With 4 bases removed from V and 0 bases from J, the gap between germline ends came to 9 bases.

The V gene is TRBV7-9, the J gene TRBJ2-3, with 7 bases that match TRBD2. Unmatched junction bases numbered 3, after V lost 1 base and J lost 2 bases. Germline assignment: CDR1 SEHNR and CDR2 FQNEAQ (reference sequence). The CDR3 consists of 15 residues. CDR3 amino acids: CASSLVGGTTDTQYF. The CDR3 DNA sequence: TGTGCCAGCAGCTTAGTGGGAGGGACCACAGATACGCAGTATTTT.

This clonotype has more than one count but fewer than ten. The gene calls are TRBV20-1 and TRBJ1-6; unclear D gene. The CDR3 loop spans 15 amino acids. The V gene lost 2 bases and the J gene lost 5 bases, with 13 bases spanning the gap. Looked up from germline, CDR1 is DFQATT and CDR2 is SNEGSKA (reference sequence). Here the CDR3 DNA reads TGCAGTGCTAGACACGGCGGGGAGAATAATTCACCCCTCCACTTT. This translates into CSARHGGENNSPLHF.

The chain recombines TRBV27 with TRBJ1-5; 9 bases agree with TRBD1. There are 16 residues in the CDR3. Germline CDR1 and CDR2: MNHEY and SMNVEV (reference sequence). V lost 3 bases to trimming and J lost 9 bases; unmatched junction nucleotides: 12. The CDR3 nucleotides are TGTGCCAGCAGTTTCAATCACCCGGACAGGGGCACGCCCCAGCATTTT. Protein: CASSFNHPDRGTPQHF.

The sample holds a few counts of this clonotype. The chain combines TRBV20-1 with TRBJ1-6; D gene uncertain. CDR3 length equals 14 residues. Germline CDR1 reads DFQATT; CDR2 reads SNEGSKA (reference sequence). V was clipped by 0 bases and J by 7 bases, with 10 bases between them. CDR3 protein: CSARDPQLNSPLHF. In nucleotides, the CDR3 is TGCAGTGCTAGAGACCCCCAACTCAATTCACCCCTCCACTTT.

This clonotype was seen only a few times. This chain links TRBV12-3 or TRBV12-4 with TRBJ1-1, with a weak D call TRBD1 (6 bases). The V and J ends lost 3 bases and 3 bases respectively, with 20 bases between them. This CDR3 region has 17 residues. The CDR3: CASSFGGRGLVDTEAFF. DNA for the CDR3: TGTGCCAGCAGTTTTGGGGGGCGGGGACTGGTGGACACTGAAGCTTTCTTT.

The chain combines TRBV6-2 or TRBV6-3 with TRBJ1-1, with D possibly TRBD1 on 5 matching bases. The V end lost 6 bases, the J end lost 2 bases, and 16 bases lay between the germline ends. The CDR3 has 15 amino acids. The germline V gene encodes CDR1 MNHEY and CDR2 SVGEGT. The CDR3, as DNA: TGTGCCAGCAGCTGGCGGGGGTCCGTTAACACTGAAGCTTTCTTT. Translating it yields CASSWRGSVNTEAFF.

The rearrangement joins TRBV28 to TRBJ1-2, with D maybe TRBD1 (5 bases). Germline CDR1 is MDHEN and CDR2 is SYDVKM. This CDR3 has 14 residues. The V end lost 3 bases, the J end lost 0 bases, and 8 bases lay between the germline ends. The DNA of the CDR3 is TGTGCCAGCAGTTTTCTACAGGCTAACTATGGCTACACCTTC. Encoded protein: CASSFLQANYGYTF.

This chain connects TRBV12-3 or TRBV12-4 to TRBJ2-2, with a possible D match to TRBD1 (5 bases). Trimming removed 4 bases from V and 5 bases from J, with 14 bases in between. This CDR3 is built from 15 residues. The CDR3, as DNA: TGTGCCAGCAGTTCCCCTCAGGGTGGTACCGGGGAGCTGTTTTTT. This translates into CASSSPQGGTGELFF.

The rearrangement uses TRBV27 and TRBJ1-1, with a possible D match to TRBD1 (6 bases). This CDR3 is 14 amino acids long. Trimming shortened V by 6 bases and J by 6 bases, and 17 bases separated the two germline ends. Germline loops: CDR1 MNHEY, CDR2 SMNVEV (reference sequence). This CDR3 is CASSENRDSSEAFF. The CDR3 region has the DNA TGTGCCAGCAGCGAGAACAGGGATTCTTCTGAAGCTTTCTTT.

This clonotype was observed a few times. This rearrangement joins TRBV7-2 to TRBJ2-1; 7 bases line up with TRBD2. The CDR3 length is 13 residues. Germline V gene sequence: CDR1 SGHTA, CDR2 FQGNSA. Trimming cost V 5 bases and J 3 bases; bases outside gene matches: 1. CDR3 nucleotide sequence: TGTGCCAGCAGCGGGGGGGACTACAATGAGCAGTTCTTC. It specifies CASSGGDYNEQFF. Using reference TRBV7-2 and TRBJ2-1 for the parts outside the CDR3, the full variable domain is GAGVSQSPSNKVTEKGKDVELRCDPISGHTALYWYRQSLGQGLEFLIYFQGNSAPDKSGLPSDRFSAERTGGSVSTLTIQRTQQEDSAVYLCASSGGDYNEQFFGPGTRLTVL.

This chain uses TRBV4-3 with TRBJ2-5; TRBD1 matches at 9 bases. Germline CDR1 and CDR2: LGHNA and YSLEER. This CDR3 is built from 16 residues. The ends lost 4 bases at V and 1 base at J; junction bases unmatched: 7. CDR3 DNA: TGCGCCAGCAGCCCCCGACCGGGACAGGGCCAAGAGACCCAGTACTTC. Translated, it gives CASSPRPGQGQETQYF.

This clonotype has only a few counts. V usage is TRBV28 and J usage is TRBJ1-2, with D uncertain. Looked up from germline, CDR1 is MDHEN and CDR2 is SYDVKM. The ends were cut back, 7 bases at V and 3 bases at J, with 15 bases in the middle. This CDR3 has 14 residues. The CDR3 is CASTDRATYYGYTF. The CDR3 region has the DNA TGTGCCAGCACCGATCGGGCTACCTACTATGGCTACACCTTC.

The V gene is TRBV2, the J gene TRBJ1-5; no definite D call. V lost 6 bases and J lost 10, with 13 bases in between. This CDR3 region has 12 residues. Germline CDR1 is SNHLY and CDR2 is FYNNEI. The DNA for the CDR3 is TGTGCCAGCAGAGGTTTGGCCCAACCCCAGCATTTT. This encodes CASRGLAQPQHF.

This clonotype was recorded only once. This rearrangement joins TRBV5-5 to TRBJ2-3; perhaps TRBD1 as D (5 bases). Germline V lookup: CDR1 SGHKS, CDR2 YYEKEE (reference sequence). Trimming pared 0 bases from V and 0 bases from J, leaving 8 bases between. The CDR3 consists of 15 residues. This chain's CDR3 is CASSLAGHSTDTQYF. DNA of the CDR3: TGTGCCAGCAGCTTGGCCGGACACAGCACAGATACGCAGTATTTT.

This sequence joins TRBV28 and TRBJ2-5; D is unclear. The CDR3 length is 13 residues. Germline V gene sequence: CDR1 MDHEN, CDR2 SYDVKM. V shed 5 bases and J shed 8 bases, with 15 bases lying between them. The CDR3 nucleotides are TGTGCCAGCAGTACACGGACGGTATACACCCAGTACTTC. Protein: CASSTRTVYTQYF.

Turning to this clonotype: A junction end diverges from the germline sequence, so it may reflect a read error. V and J are TRBV7-3 and TRBJ2-5; 7 nucleotides align to TRBD1. This CDR3 comprises 11 residues. The V gene's germline CDR1 is SGHTA and CDR2 FQGTGA. CDR3 sequence (DNA): TGTGCCAGCAGCTTTCAAGGGACAGCGACTTTC. Translated, it gives CASSFQGTATF.

The rearrangement uses TRBV7-9 and TRBJ2-5, with 11 bases identical to TRBD2. After removal of 1 base from V and 1 base from J, the junction contained 2 bases not matched to a gene. Germline assignment: CDR1 SEHNR and CDR2 FQNEAQ (reference sequence). CDR3 length: 16 residues. As DNA, the CDR3 is TGTGCCAGCAGCTTAGGACTAGCGGGACTCCAAGAGACCCAGTACTTC. The encoded protein is CASSLGLAGLQETQYF.

The chain recombines TRBV24-1 with TRBJ2-2; D is unresolved. Looked up from germline, CDR1 is KGHDR and CDR2 is SFDVKD. The V end was cut by 4 bases, the J end by 7 bases, with 6 bases between. This CDR3 is built from 12 residues. The CDR3: CATSDPFGELFF. CDR3 DNA: TGTGCCACCAGTGACCCCTTCGGGGAGCTGTTTTTT.

This clonotype was detected a few times. The rearrangement links TRBV2 to TRBJ2-7, with D tentatively TRBD1 (5 bases). The CDR3 runs 13 residues. Germline CDR1 is SNHLY and CDR2 is FYNNEI. The V gene lost 7 bases and the J gene lost 5 bases, with 15 bases spanning the gap. CDR3 in amino acids: CASTRSREHEQYF. The CDR3 coding sequence is TGTGCCAGCACCCGAAGCAGGGAACACGAGCAGTACTTC.

This clonotype showed up just once. The chain is built from TRBV28 and TRBJ1-1; D unresolved. Germline values: CDR1 MDHEN, CDR2 SYDVKM. V dropped 7 bases and J dropped 0 bases, with 18 bases sitting between them. The CDR3 loop spans 16 amino acids. In DNA, the CDR3 is TGTGCCAGCACCCCCGGGAGCTGGTCTCTGAACACTGAAGCTTTCTTT. It yields the protein CASTPGSWSLNTEAFF. The whole variable domain, filled in from reference TRBV28 and TRBJ1-1, reads DVKVTQSSRYLVKRTGEKVFLECVQDMDHENMFWYRQDPGLGLRLIYFSYDVKMKEKGDIPEGYSVSREKKERFSLILESASTNQTSMYLCASTPGSWSLNTEAFFGQGTRLTVV.

The chain has TRBV12-3 or TRBV12-4 and TRBJ1-4, with D tentatively TRBD1 (5 bases). The ends were cut back, 4 bases at V and 15 bases at J, with 12 bases in the middle. CDR3 size: 11 residues. CDR3 protein: CASSSGQVVFF. Written as DNA, the CDR3 is TGTGCCAGCAGTTCAGGACAAGTGGTGTTTTTT.

This clonotype has just a few counts. The V call is TRBV6-6, the J call TRBJ2-2, with TRBD2 matching over 10 bases. Germline assignment: CDR1 MNHNY and CDR2 SVGAGI (reference sequence). The J segment lost 2 bases and the V segment lost 6 bases, leaving 9 bases of the junction unmatched. The CDR3 sequence is 17 residues long. The CDR3 is CASRPRTSGSNTGELFF. The CDR3 bases are TGTGCCAGCAGACCCCGGACTAGCGGATCCAACACCGGGGAGCTGTTTTTT.

This clonotype was counted once. The chain links TRBV28 to TRBJ1-2; no reliable D call. CDR1 is MDHEN and CDR2 is SYDVKM in the germline V gene. The CDR3 is made up of 14 amino acids. V was trimmed by 6 bases and J by 8 bases, leaving 19 bases between them. CDR3 residues: CASSQLPSIIGYTF. The CDR3 DNA reads as TGTGCCAGCAGCCAATTACCCTCGATAATCGGCTACACCTTC.

The rearrangement joins TRBV7-1 to TRBJ2-1; 7 nucleotides agree with TRBD2. TRBV7-1 is an ORF for which the function is uncertain. CDR3 size: 14 residues. J gave up 9 bases and V 5 bases, and 10 bases lay outside the gene matches. The CDR3 DNA reads TGTGCCAGCAGCGTTGTTCCCAGGGAGGGTGAGCAGTTCTTC. It encodes CASSVVPREGEQFF.

This clonotype was seen many times. V and J are TRBV2 and TRBJ1-6, with D tentatively TRBD1 (6 bases). The CDR3 loop spans 15 amino acids. CDR1 SNHLY and CDR2 FYNNEI come from the germline V gene. Trimming shortened V by 5 bases and J by 8 bases, and 16 bases separated the two germline ends. Written as DNA, the CDR3 is TGTGCCAGCAGTCTCCGGACAGAAGTAGATTCACCCCTCCACTTT. Translated, it gives CASSLRTEVDSPLHF. Full variable domain (rest looked up from reference TRBV2 and TRBJ1-6): EPEVTQTPSHQVTQMGQEVILRCVPISNHLYFYWYRQILGQKVEFLVSFYNNEISEKSEIFDDQFSVERPDGSNFTLKIRSTKLEDSAMYFCASSLRTEVDSPLHFGNGTRLTVT.

Details on this clonotype: The junction departs from germline at one end; a sequencing error may be responsible. The chain is built from TRBV19 and TRBJ1-1; the D is unclear. Looked up from germline, CDR1 is LNHDA and CDR2 is SQIVND (reference sequence). This CDR3 is 13 amino acids long. DNA for the CDR3: TGTGCCAGTAGGGGCCGGGAGAACACTGGAGCTTTCTTT. Translation: CASRGRENTGAFF. Supplemented by reference TRBV19 and TRBJ1-1, the full variable domain reads DGGITQSPKYLFRKEGQNVTLSCEQNLNHDAMYWYRQDPGQGLRLIYYSQIVNDFQKGDIAEGYSVSREKKESFPLTVTSAQKNPTAFYLCASRGRENTGAFFGQGTRLTVV.

This clonotype was detected once. The rearrangement links TRBV7-6 to TRBJ2-1; D is uncertain. The CDR3 runs to 14 residues. Trimming pared 4 bases from V and 4 bases from J, leaving 11 bases between. Germline values: CDR1 SGHVS, CDR2 FNYEAQ. CDR3 sequence reads: CASSSRQTYNEQFF. The CDR3 DNA is TGTGCCAGCAGCTCCAGGCAGACTTACAATGAGCAGTTCTTC.

The V call is TRBV20-1, the J call TRBJ1-4; D is undetermined. CDR1 is DFQATT, CDR2 SNEGSKA, per germline (reference sequence). The CDR3 contains 15 residues. Trimming removed 2 bases at V and 8 bases at J, with 18 bases between. CDR3 DNA: TGCAGTGCTAGACCGCTGGAGGGAGTGCGAGAAAAACTGTTTTTT. Translating it yields CSARPLEGVREKLFF.